This T cell receptor (beta chain) was captured by sequencing in a study of blood T cell repertoires in COVID-19. Study as a whole: Some COVID-19 samples were acute and others convalescent; all came from the United States, Italy and Spain. PBMCs, B-cell-depleted T cells, or T cells provided the cDNA or gDNA that made up the material.

Per the original methods: Nucleated cell number was recorded as an estimate derived from reference gene primer amplification. TCRdb's table, derived via immunoSEQ multiplex PCR, lists solely in-frame clones and lacks some. The DNA gave D and trimming, while V, J and clone size come from that table. Among 380,000 or so clones listed, around 89% were seen once. This CDR3 is 15 amino acids long. Germline V gene data show CDR1 as ENHRY and CDR2 as SYGVKD. Trimming took off 0 bases at V and 0 bases at J, with 6 bases between the two ends. The chain links TRBV10-3 to TRBJ1-5; D call uncertain. Sequencing used peripheral blood. This receptor was identified in a man between 40 and 49 years old with acute or convalescent COVID-19. CDR3 loop: CAISESGDSNQPQHF. In DNA, the CDR3 is TGTGCCATCAGTGAGTCGGGCGATAGCAATCAGCCCCAGCATTTT.